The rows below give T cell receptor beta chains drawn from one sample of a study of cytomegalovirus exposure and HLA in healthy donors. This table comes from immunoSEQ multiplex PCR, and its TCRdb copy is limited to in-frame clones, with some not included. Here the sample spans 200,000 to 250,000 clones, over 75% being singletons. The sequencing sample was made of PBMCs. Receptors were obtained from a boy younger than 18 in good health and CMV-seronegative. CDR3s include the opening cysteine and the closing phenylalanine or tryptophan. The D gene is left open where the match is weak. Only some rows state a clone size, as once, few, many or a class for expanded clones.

CDR3 DNA: TGTGCCTGGAGCCCGACACGGTGGGGACCCGGAGGGGAGCAGTACTTC
CDR3 protein: CAWSPTRWGPGGEQYF
D gene: NA
J gene: TRBJ2-5
clone size: NA
V gene: TRBV30

CDR3 DNA: TGTGCCTGGAGTGTCTATGATTTACAGAGTCTACAACCCCAGCATTTT
CDR3 protein: CAWSVYDLQSLQPQHF
D gene: NA
J gene: TRBJ1-5
clone size: NA
V gene: TRBV30

CDR3 DNA: TGTGCCAGCAGCTTTGACAGGGGGAGTGAAGCTTTCTTT
CDR3 protein: CASSFDRGSEAFF
D gene: TRBD1
J gene: TRBJ1-1
clone size: NA
V gene: TRBV6-5

CDR3 DNA: TGTGCCACCAGAGGTTACTCCGGCGGGGGGGGGTTTCACGAGCAGTACTTC
CDR3 protein: CATRGYSGGGGFHEQYF
D gene: TRBD2
J gene: TRBJ2-7
clone size: NA
V gene: TRBV15

CDR3 DNA: TGTGCCAGCAGCTTGGGGGCGCTGGGCTACGAGCAGTACTTC
CDR3 protein: CASSLGALGYEQYF
D gene: NA
J gene: TRBJ2-7
clone size: NA
V gene: TRBV5-6

CDR3 DNA: TGTGCTAGTGCCTTCCCGGGACAGGGACCCTTGGGCAATCAGCCCCAGCATTTT
CDR3 protein: CASAFPGQGPLGNQPQHF
D gene: TRBD1
J gene: TRBJ1-5
clone size: NA
V gene: TRBV12-5

CDR3 DNA: TGTGCCTGGAGCCGGGACAGGTCGAACTATGGCTACACCTTC
CDR3 protein: CAWSRDRSNYGYTF
D gene: TRBD1
J gene: TRBJ1-2
clone size: few
V gene: TRBV30

CDR3 DNA: TGTGCCATCAGATTGACAGGGGACGGGGGGGAGCAGTACTTC
CDR3 protein: CAIRLTGDGGEQYF
D gene: NA
J gene: TRBJ2-7
clone size: NA
V gene: TRBV10-3

CDR3 DNA: TGTGCCAGCAGCGGGGGCCAGGGGGTGTGGTATGGCTACACCTTC
CDR3 protein: CASSGGQGVWYGYTF
D gene: TRBD1
J gene: TRBJ1-2
clone size: few
V gene: TRBV9

CDR3 DNA: TGTGCCAGCAGCTTAGATTGGCGAGGGACTAGCGGGAGGGCCCGCTACGAGCAGTACTTC
CDR3 protein: CASSLDWRGTSGRARYEQYF
D gene: TRBD2
J gene: TRBJ2-7
clone size: NA
V gene: TRBV11-2

CDR3 DNA: TGTGCCACCAGCAGAGGCAGGGGGGTCTCGAACACTGAAGCTTTCTTT
CDR3 protein: CATSRGRGVSNTEAFF
D gene: TRBD1
J gene: TRBJ1-1
clone size: NA
V gene: TRBV15

CDR3 DNA: TGTGCCTTAAATCAGGGAACCGAGCAGTACTTC
CDR3 protein: CALNQGTEQYF
D gene: NA
J gene: TRBJ2-7
clone size: few
V gene: TRBV30

CDR3 DNA: TGCGCCAGCAGCACCAGTCAGGCGGGACAGGGGGCTCGGGAGACCCAGTACTTC
CDR3 protein: CASSTSQAGQGARETQYF
D gene: TRBD1
J gene: TRBJ2-5
clone size: NA
V gene: TRBV4-1

CDR3 DNA: TGTGCCAGCAGCTCGACAGGGGGCCCCTACGAGCAGTACTTC
CDR3 protein: CASSSTGGPYEQYF
D gene: TRBD1
J gene: TRBJ2-7
clone size: NA
V gene: TRBV11-3

CDR3 DNA: TGTGCCAGCAGACTATCTGGAAACACCATATATTTT
CDR3 protein: CASRLSGNTIYF
D gene: NA
J gene: TRBJ1-3
clone size: NA
V gene: TRBV11-2

CDR3 DNA: TGTGCCTCAGGGGGAGTTTCCGAGCAGTACTTC
CDR3 protein: CASGGVSEQYF
D gene: TRBD1
J gene: TRBJ2-7
clone size: few
V gene: TRBV5-5

CDR3 DNA: TGTGCCTGGAGTGACACAGGGGGGTGGCCAGCACCCCTCCACTTT
CDR3 protein: CAWSDTGGWPAPLHF
D gene: TRBD1
J gene: TRBJ1-6
clone size: few
V gene: TRBV30

CDR3 DNA: TGTGCCAGCAGCGAACAGGGGAACTATGGCTACACCTTC
CDR3 protein: CASSEQGNYGYTF
D gene: TRBD1
J gene: TRBJ1-2
clone size: once
V gene: TRBV9

CDR3 DNA: TGCGCCAGCAGCCAAGATTCACAGCGAGGGGGCTACACCTTC
CDR3 protein: CASSQDSQRGGYTF
D gene: NA
J gene: TRBJ1-2
clone size: NA
V gene: TRBV4-1

CDR3 DNA: TGTGCCAGCCCAGGGGGACAGACGTACGAGCAGTACTTC
CDR3 protein: CASPGGQTYEQYF
D gene: TRBD1
J gene: TRBJ2-7
clone size: NA
V gene: TRBV18

CDR3 DNA: TGTGCCAGCAGCTTGTCGGCAGGCCGTTATGGCTACACCTTC
CDR3 protein: CASSLSAGRYGYTF
D gene: NA
J gene: TRBJ1-2
clone size: NA
V gene: TRBV5-5

CDR3 DNA: TGTGCCAGCAGCTTAGACGCCGGGACAGCTGAAGCTTTCTTT
CDR3 protein: CASSLDAGTAEAFF
D gene: TRBD1
J gene: TRBJ1-1
clone size: few
V gene: TRBV7-9